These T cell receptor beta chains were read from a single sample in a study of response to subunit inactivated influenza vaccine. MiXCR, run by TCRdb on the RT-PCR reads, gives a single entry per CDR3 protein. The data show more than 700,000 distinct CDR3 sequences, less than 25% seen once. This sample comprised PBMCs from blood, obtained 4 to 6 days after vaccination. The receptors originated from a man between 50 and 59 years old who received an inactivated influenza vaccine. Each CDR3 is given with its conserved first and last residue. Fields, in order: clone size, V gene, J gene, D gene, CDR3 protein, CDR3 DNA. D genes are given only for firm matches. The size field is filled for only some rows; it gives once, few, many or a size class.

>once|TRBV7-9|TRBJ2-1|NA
CASSLEGPGRNEQFF
TGTGCCAGCAGCTTAGAGGGTCCAGGGAGGAATGAGCAGTTCTTC
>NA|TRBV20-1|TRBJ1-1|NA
CSAGKKYMNTEAFF
TGCAGCGCAGGGAAGAAGTACATGAACACTGAAGCTTTCTTT
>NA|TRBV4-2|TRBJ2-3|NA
CASSQEGADTDTQYF
TGTGCCAGCAGCCAAGAAGGAGCAGACACAGATACGCAGTATTTT
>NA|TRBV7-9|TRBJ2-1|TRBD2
CASSLDLAGLFNEQFF
TGTGCCAGCAGCTTAGACCTAGCGGGGTTGTTCAATGAGCAGTTCTTC
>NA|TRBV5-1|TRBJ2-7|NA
CASSRSDGNEQYF
TGCGCCAGCAGCCGGTCTGATGGCAACGAGCAGTACTTC
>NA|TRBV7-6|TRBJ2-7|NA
CASSSPPGGVVEQYF
TGTGCCAGCAGCTCTCCCCCCGGTGGCGTGGTTGAGCAGTACTTC
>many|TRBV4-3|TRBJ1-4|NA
CASSQAGRQINEKLFF
TGCGCCAGCAGCCAAGCCGGTCGACAGATTAATGAAAAACTGTTTTTT
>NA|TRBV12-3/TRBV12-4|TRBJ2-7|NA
CASSFTGGFSYEQYF
TGTGCCAGCAGTTTCACGGGCGGGTTCTCCTACGAGCAGTACTTC
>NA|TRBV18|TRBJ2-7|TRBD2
CASSPRGAGVSEQYF
TGTGCCAGCTCACCGCGGGGGGCCGGGGTGAGCGAGCAGTACTTC
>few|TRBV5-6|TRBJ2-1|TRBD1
CASSDNRDRDYNEQFF
TGTGCCAGCAGCGACAACCGGGACAGGGACTACAATGAGCAGTTCTTC
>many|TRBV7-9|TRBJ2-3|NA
CASSSQGLRRSTDTQYF
TGTGCCAGCAGCTCCCAAGGACTAAGACGTAGCACAGATACGCAGTATTTT
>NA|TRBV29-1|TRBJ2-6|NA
CSVRARVDSGANVLTF
TGCAGCGTTCGGGCCCGGGTGGACTCTGGGGCCAACGTCCTGACTTTC
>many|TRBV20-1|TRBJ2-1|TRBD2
CSARASGRAYNEQFF
TGCAGTGCTAGGGCGAGTGGGAGGGCCTACAATGAGCAGTTCTTC
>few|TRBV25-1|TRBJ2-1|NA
CASSEWRGSGNEQFF
TGTGCCAGCAGTGAATGGAGGGGTAGCGGTAATGAGCAGTTCTTC
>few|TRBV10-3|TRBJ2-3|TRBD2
CAISPTSGGAVDTQYF
TGTGCCATCAGCCCGACTAGCGGGGGGGCCGTAGATACGCAGTATTTT
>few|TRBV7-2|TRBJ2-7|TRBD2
CASSLAGGRSSYEQYF
TGTGCCAGCAGTTTAGCGGGAGGGAGGAGCTCCTACGAGCAGTACTTC
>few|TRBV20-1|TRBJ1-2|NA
CSAPPQGGYGYTF
TGCAGTGCTCCCCCCCAGGGCGGCTATGGCTACACCTTC
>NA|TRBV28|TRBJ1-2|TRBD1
CASSTTGVYGYTF
TGTGCCAGCAGCACGACAGGGGTCTATGGCTACACCTTC
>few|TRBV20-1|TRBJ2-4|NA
CSASSPLAQVQYF
TGCAGTGCTAGTTCCCCCCTGGCCCAAGTACAGTACTTC
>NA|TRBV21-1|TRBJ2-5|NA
CASSKGTDQETQYF
TGTGCCAGCAGCAAAGGGACAGACCAAGAGACCCAGTACTTC
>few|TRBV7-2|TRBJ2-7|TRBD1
CASSLSGTEIYEQYF
TGTGCCAGCAGCCTATCCGGGACAGAAATATACGAGCAGTACTTC
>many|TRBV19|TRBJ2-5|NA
CASSAGVQETQYF
TGTGCCAGTAGTGCCGGAGTTCAAGAGACCCAGTACTTC
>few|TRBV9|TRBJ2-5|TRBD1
CASSPGTAAWTQYF
TGTGCCAGCAGCCCCGGGACAGCGGCATGGACCCAGTACTTC
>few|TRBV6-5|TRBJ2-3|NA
CASSSYYSTDTQYF
TGTGCCAGCAGTTCTTATTATTCCACAGATACGCAGTATTTT
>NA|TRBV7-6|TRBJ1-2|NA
CASSQYTDYGYTF
TGTGCCAGCAGCCAGTATACCGATTATGGCTACACCTTC
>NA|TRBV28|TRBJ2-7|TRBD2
CASRKAGVSYEQYF
TGTGCCAGCAGAAAAGCGGGAGTCTCCTACGAGCAGTACTTC
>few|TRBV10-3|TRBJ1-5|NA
CAISESYRDNQPQHF
TGTGCCATCAGTGAGTCTTACAGGGACAATCAGCCCCAGCATTTT
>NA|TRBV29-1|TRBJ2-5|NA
CSVELPPPAGRETQYF
TGCAGCGTTGAGTTACCACCCCCGGCAGGAAGGGAGACCCAGTACTTC
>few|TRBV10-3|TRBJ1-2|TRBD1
CAISAGTGFYGYTF
TGTGCCATCAGTGCCGGGACAGGGTTCTATGGCTACACCTTC
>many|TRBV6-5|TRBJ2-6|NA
CASSYSTGQRDVLTF
TGTGCCAGCAGTTACTCGACGGGACAAAGGGACGTCCTGACTTTC
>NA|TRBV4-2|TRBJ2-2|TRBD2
CASSFSGRADGELFF
TGTGCCAGCAGCTTTAGCGGGAGGGCCGACGGGGAGCTGTTTTTT
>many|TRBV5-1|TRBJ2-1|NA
CASSPDGGSNEQFF
TGCGCCAGCAGCCCTGACGGGGGCTCCAATGAGCAGTTCTTC
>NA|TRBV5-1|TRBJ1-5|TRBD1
CASSLEGQVFQPQHF
TGCGCCAGCAGCTTGGAGGGACAGGTCTTTCAGCCCCAGCATTTT
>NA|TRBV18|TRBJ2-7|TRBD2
CASSPPGGDEQYF
TGTGCCAGCTCACCACCCGGGGGGGACGAGCAGTACTTC
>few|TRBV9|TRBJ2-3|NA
CASSVRWTSTDTQYF
TGTGCCAGCAGCGTACGCTGGACTAGCACAGATACGCAGTATTTT
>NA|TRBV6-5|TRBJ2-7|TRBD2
CASKTSGGSYEQYF
TGTGCCAGCAAAACAAGCGGGGGGTCCTACGAGCAGTACTTC
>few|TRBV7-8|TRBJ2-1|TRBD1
CASSLARSGTGFDNEQFF
TGTGCCAGCAGCTTAGCCCGCTCCGGGACAGGGTTTGACAATGAGCAGTTCTTC
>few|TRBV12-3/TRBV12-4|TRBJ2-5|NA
CASSFQGSSWETQYF
TGTGCCAGCAGTTTTCAGGGGAGCAGTTGGGAGACCCAGTACTTC
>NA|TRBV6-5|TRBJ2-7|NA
CASSNRDIFAYEQYF
TGTGCCAGCAGTAACCGGGACATATTCGCCTACGAGCAGTACTTC
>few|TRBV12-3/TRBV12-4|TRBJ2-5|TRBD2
CASSLSTSGGPDF
TGTGCCAGCAGTTTATCGACTAGCGGGGGGCCCGACTTC
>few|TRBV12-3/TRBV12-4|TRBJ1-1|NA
CASSFKLNTEAFF
TGTGCCAGCAGTTTTAAACTGAACACTGAAGCTTTCTTT
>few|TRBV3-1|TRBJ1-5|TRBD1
CASSQSTGEPQHF
TGTGCCAGCAGCCAATCGACAGGGGAGCCCCAGCATTTT
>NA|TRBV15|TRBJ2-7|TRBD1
CATSIDRTGGTEQYF
TGTGCCACCAGCATAGACCGGACAGGGGGCACCGAGCAGTACTTC
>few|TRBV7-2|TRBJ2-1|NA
CASSFGWGEQFF
TGTGCCAGCAGCTTTGGGTGGGGTGAGCAGTTCTTC
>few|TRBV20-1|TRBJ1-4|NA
CSAKFTGATNEKLFF
TGCAGTGCTAAATTCACAGGTGCAACTAATGAAAAACTGTTTTTT
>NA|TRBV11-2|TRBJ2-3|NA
CASSLALSVGDTQYF
TGTGCCAGCAGCTTAGCTCTATCGGTCGGAGATACGCAGTATTTT
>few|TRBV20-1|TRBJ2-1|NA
CSASGSNEQFF
TGCAGTGCTAGCGGGAGCAATGAGCAGTTCTTC
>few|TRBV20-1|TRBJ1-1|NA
CSARIKGGEAFF
TGCAGTGCTAGAATCAAGGGGGGTGAAGCTTTCTTT
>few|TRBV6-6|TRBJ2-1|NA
CASSYLGDNEQFF
TGTGCCAGCAGTTACCTAGGAGACAATGAGCAGTTCTTC
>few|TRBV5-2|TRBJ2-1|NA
CASNLSAGASRYNEQFF
TGTGCCAGCAACTTGTCGGCCGGGGCTAGCAGGTACAATGAGCAGTTCTTC
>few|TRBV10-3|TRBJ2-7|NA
CAIRGLEPYEQYF
TGTGCCATCAGGGGACTTGAACCCTACGAGCAGTACTTC
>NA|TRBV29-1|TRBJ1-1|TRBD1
CSVDGQGAKAFF
TGCAGCGTTGACGGACAGGGGGCGAAAGCTTTCTTT
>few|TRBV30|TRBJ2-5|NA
CAWSPARGQYF
TGTGCCTGGAGTCCAGCGAGGGGCCAGTACTTC
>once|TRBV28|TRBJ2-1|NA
CASGRMTYNEQFF
TGTGCCAGCGGGCGGATGACTTACAATGAGCAGTTCTTC
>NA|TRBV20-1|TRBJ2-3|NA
CSARRLRESGTDTQYF
TGCAGTGCTAGAAGACTTCGGGAGTCAGGCACAGATACGCAGTATTTT